This TCR beta chain was captured in a study of CD8 T cells in Susac syndrome. Whole-study results and caveats: The study recognized that the number of individuals in its TCR sequencing and HLA analysis was relatively small.

In the case of this clonotype: Antigen: not known.

It was with random hexamers that about 0.45 to 1 ug RNA was reverse transcribed. Amplification of TCR beta CDR3 by immunoSEQ multiplex PCR spanned 54 Vbeta and 13 Jbeta. MiXCR, applied by TCRdb to the immunoSEQ multiplex PCR reads, yields one record per CDR3 protein. The sample shows around 280,000 distinct CDR3 sequences, 90% to 95% of them seen only once. CDR1 and CDR2 from the germline V gene are SGHTA and FQGNSA. This CDR3 has 13 amino acids. Between the trimmed V and J ends, which lost 5 bases and 7 bases, there was a span of 15 bases. TCR beta sequencing covered blood CD8+ and CD4+ T cells. Negative isolation yielded CD8+ and CD4+ T cells; FACS enriched TEMRA cells.

The receptor was isolated from a human donor with multiple sclerosis. V is TRBV7-2 and J is TRBJ2-7; either TRBD1 or TRBD2 may supply D (5 bases each). Material: CD4+ T cells from PBMCs. DNA for the CDR3: TGTGCCAGCAGCCGGGACCCGCTTCGTGAGCAGTACTTC. Its protein product is CASSRDPLREQYF.